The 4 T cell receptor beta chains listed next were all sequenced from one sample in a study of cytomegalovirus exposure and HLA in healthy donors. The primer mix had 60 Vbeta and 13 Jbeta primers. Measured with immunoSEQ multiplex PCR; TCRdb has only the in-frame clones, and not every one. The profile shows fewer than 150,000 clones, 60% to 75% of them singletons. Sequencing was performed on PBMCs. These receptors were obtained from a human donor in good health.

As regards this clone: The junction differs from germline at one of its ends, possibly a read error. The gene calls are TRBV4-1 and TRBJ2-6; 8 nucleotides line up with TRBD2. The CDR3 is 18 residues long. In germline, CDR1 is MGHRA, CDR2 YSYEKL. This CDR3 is CASSQPAGGGTGANVPTF. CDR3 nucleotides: TGCGCCAGCAGCCAGCCCGCCGGGGGGGGGACCGGGGCCAACGTCCCGACTTTC.

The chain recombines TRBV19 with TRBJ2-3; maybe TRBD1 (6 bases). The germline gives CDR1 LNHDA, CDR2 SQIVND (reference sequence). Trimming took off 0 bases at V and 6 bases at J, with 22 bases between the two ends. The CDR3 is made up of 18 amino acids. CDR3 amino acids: CASSIDPTDIRGRDTQYF. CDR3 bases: TGTGCCAGTAGTATAGACCCCACGGATATCAGGGGAAGGGATACGCAGTATTTT.

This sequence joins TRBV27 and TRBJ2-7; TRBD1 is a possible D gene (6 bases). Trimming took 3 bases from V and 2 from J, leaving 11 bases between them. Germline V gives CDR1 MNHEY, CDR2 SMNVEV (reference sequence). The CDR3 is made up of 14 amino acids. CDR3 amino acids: CASSLGRGAYEQYF. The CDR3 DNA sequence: TGTGCCAGCAGTTTGGGCAGGGGAGCCTACGAGCAGTACTTC.

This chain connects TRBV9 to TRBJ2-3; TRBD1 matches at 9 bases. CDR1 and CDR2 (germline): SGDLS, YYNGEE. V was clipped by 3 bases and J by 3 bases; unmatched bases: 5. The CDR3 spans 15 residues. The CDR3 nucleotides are TGTGCCAGCAGCGAAAGACAGGGGGGGACAGATACGCAGTATTTT. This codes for CASSERQGGTDTQYF.